This T cell receptor (beta chain) was captured by sequencing in a study of T-cell memory formation after mild COVID-19. A single record per CDR3 protein comes from TCRdb applying MiXCR to the 5' RACE reads. Found here are roughly 220,000 distinct CDR3 sequences, 9.5% to 10% of them singletons; the top ten hold about 3.8%. Germline assignment: CDR1 SGHKS and CDR2 YYEKEE (reference sequence). V gave up 5 bases and J gave up 3 bases, with 11 bases separating them. The CDR3 contains 13 residues. The source of this sequence is a man between 18 and 29 years old who had mild COVID-19 (a few samples of this study predate the infection). Cell type and time point are not known. What was sequenced was PBMCs or a T cell subset sorted from them (not recorded which). V usage is TRBV5-5 and J usage is TRBJ2-5; D is uncertain. The CDR3 sequence is CASRVGVEETQYF. The CDR3 region has the DNA TGTGCCAGCAGGGTGGGTGTGGAAGAGACCCAGTACTTC. Drawing the rest from reference TRBV5-5 and TRBJ2-5, the complete variable domain is DAGVTQSPTHLIKTRGQQVTLRCSPISGHKSVSWYQQVLGQGPQFIFQYYEKEERGRGNFPDRFSARQFPNYSSELNVNALLLGDSALYLCASRVGVEETQYFGPGTRLLVL.